This T cell receptor (beta chain) emerged from a study of spatial heterogeneity in lung cancer. On the study more broadly: Alpha-chain sequences were consistently detected in smaller numbers than beta-chain sequences.

The V end was cut by 1 base, the J end by 4 bases, with 12 bases between. This CDR3 spans 15 amino acids. The germline gives CDR1 MGHDK, CDR2 SYGVNS. TCRdb redid the calling of the 5' RACE reads with MiXCR, one entry per CDR3 protein. The table has roughly 48,000 distinct CDR3 sequences, roughly 5% seen once. This clonotype has only a few counts. The time point: sample taken at primary tumor resection. In each case, whole RNA from tumor, nontumor lung or frozen PBMC was sequenced unsorted. The donors comprised about 74 untreated early-stage non-small cell lung cancer patients. The rearrangement links TRBV25-1 to TRBJ2-3, with unresolved D. This TCR was recovered from a male donor with early-stage non-small cell lung cancer. The starting material was PBMCs, obtained at surgery. CDR3 sequence reads: CASSEFDLRSDTQYF. CDR3 nucleotides: TGTGCCAGCAGTGAATTTGACTTGCGATCAGATACGCAGTATTTT.